The clone carrying this TCR beta chain was seen once. This sample is part of a study of blood T cell repertoires in COVID-19. Clones were read by immunoSEQ multiplex PCR, and TCRdb kept only the in-frame ones, dropping some. The repertoire consists of about 240,000 clones, with around 86% occurring once and the leading ten covering roughly 12%. What was sequenced was peripheral blood. The source of this sequence is a woman aged 55-69 years with active or convalescent COVID-19.

The CDR3 loop reads CASSDPGWEQFF. CDR3 nucleotides: TGTGCCAGCAGTGACCCCGGGTGGGAGCAGTTCTTC. The chain combines TRBV6-1 with TRBJ2-1; D uncertain. CDR3 length: 12 amino acids. CDR1 and CDR2 from the germline V gene are MNHNS and SASEGT. V lost 3 bases and J lost 10, with 10 bases in between.